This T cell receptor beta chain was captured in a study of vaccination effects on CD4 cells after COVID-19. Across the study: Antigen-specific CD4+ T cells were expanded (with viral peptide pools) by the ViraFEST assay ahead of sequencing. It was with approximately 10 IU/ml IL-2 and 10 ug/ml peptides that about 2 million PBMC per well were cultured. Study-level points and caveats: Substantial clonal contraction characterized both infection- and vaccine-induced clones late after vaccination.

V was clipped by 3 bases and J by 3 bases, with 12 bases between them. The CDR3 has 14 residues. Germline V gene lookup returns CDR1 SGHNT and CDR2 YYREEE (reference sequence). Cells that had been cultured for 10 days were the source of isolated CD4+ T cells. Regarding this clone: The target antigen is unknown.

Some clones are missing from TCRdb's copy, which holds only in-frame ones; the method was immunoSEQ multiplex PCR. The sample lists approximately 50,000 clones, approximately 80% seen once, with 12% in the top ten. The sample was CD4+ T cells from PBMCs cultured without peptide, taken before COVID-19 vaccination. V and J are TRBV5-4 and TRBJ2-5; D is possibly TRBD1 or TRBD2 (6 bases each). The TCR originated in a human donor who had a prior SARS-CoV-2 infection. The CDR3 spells CASSSRRGEETQYF. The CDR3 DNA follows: TGTGCCAGCAGCTCCCGTAGGGGGGAAGAGACCCAGTACTTC.